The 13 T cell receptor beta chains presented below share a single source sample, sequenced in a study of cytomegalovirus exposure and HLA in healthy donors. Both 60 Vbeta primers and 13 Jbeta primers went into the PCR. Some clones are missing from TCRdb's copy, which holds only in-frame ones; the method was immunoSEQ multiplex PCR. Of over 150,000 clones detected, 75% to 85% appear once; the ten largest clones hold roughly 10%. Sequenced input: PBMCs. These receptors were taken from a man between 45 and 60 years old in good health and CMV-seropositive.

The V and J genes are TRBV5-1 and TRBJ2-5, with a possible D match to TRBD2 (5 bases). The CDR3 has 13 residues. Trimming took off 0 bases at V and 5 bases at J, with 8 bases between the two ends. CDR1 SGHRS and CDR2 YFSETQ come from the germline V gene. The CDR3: CASSLGGFETQYF. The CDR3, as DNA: TGCGCCAGCAGCTTGGGAGGGTTTGAGACCCAGTACTTC.

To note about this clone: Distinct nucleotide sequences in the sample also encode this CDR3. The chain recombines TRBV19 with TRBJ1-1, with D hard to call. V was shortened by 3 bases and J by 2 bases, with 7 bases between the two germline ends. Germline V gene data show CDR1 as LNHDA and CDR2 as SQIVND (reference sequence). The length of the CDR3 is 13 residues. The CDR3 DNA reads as TGTGCCAGTAGTATCCCGGGAAACACTGAAGCTTTCTTT. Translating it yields CASSIPGNTEAFF. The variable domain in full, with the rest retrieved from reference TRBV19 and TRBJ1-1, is DGGITQSPKYLFRKEGQNVTLSCEQNLNHDAMYWYRQDPGQGLRLIYYSQIVNDFQKGDIAEGYSVSREKKESFPLTVTSAQKNPTAFYLCASSIPGNTEAFFGQGTRLTVV.

The CDR3 DNA follows: TGTGCCAGCAGTTTATATGTGGGGGCGCGGTTCGATGAGCAGTTCTTC. It specifies CASSLYVGARFDEQFF. V and J are TRBV28 and TRBJ2-1; TRBD1 is a possible D gene (6 bases). The CDR3 runs to 16 residues. Trimming left V 1 base short and J 8 bases short, with 18 bases between. CDR1 is MDHEN, CDR2 SYDVKM, per germline.

For the CDR3, the DNA is TGTGCCAGCAGTTACCGCGCAGGCTACTACGAGCAGTACTTC. Its translation: CASSYRAGYYEQYF. This chain connects TRBV6-6 to TRBJ2-7; D is unclear. The germline gives CDR1 MNHNY, CDR2 SVGAGI (reference sequence). Trimming took off 2 bases at V and 3 bases at J, with 11 bases between the two ends. The length of the CDR3 is 14 residues.

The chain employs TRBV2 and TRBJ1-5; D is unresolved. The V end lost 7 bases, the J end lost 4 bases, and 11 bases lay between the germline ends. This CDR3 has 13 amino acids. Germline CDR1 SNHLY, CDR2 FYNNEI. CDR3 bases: TGTGCCAGCAACTTAGGAGTTAATCAGCCCCAGCATTTT. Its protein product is CASNLGVNQPQHF.

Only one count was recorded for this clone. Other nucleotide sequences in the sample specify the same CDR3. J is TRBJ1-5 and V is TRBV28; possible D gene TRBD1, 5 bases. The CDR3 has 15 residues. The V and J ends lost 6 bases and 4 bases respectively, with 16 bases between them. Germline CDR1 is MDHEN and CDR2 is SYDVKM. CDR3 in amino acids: CASSPGGVGNQPQHF. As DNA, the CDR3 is TGTGCCAGCAGCCCCGGGGGGGTGGGTAATCAGCCCCAGCATTTT.

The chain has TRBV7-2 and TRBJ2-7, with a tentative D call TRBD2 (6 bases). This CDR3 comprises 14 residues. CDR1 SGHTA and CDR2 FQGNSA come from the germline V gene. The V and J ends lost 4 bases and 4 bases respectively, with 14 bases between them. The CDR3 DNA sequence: TGTGCCAGCAGCTGGGGGGACGTGGGGTACGAGCAGTACTTC. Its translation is CASSWGDVGYEQYF.

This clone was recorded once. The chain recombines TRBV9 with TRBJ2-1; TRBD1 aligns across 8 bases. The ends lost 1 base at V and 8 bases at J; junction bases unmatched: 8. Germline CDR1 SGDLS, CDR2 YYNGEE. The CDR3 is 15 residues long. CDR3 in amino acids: CASSVSPGTGDEQFF. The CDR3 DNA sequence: TGTGCCAGCAGCGTAAGTCCCGGGACAGGTGATGAGCAGTTCTTC.

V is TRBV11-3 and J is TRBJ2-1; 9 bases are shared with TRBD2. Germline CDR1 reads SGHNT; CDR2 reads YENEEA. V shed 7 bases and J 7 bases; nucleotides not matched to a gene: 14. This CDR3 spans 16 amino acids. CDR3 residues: CASNTWEIAGENEQFF. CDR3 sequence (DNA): TGTGCCAGCAACACCTGGGAGATAGCGGGAGAAAATGAGCAGTTCTTC.

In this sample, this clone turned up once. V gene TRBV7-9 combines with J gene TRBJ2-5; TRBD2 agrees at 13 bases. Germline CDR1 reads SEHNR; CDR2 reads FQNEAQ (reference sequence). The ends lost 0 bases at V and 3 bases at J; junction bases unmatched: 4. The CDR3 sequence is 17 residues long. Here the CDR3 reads CASSLARGLAGEETQYF. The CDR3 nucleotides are TGTGCCAGCAGCTTAGCGCGCGGACTAGCGGGGGAAGAGACCCAGTACTTC.

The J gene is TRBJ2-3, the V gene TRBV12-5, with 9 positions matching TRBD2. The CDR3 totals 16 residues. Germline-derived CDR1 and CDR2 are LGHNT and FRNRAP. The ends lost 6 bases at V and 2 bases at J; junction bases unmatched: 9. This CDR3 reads CASGGGGGGATDTQYF. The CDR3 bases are TGTGCTAGTGGGGGAGGTGGCGGGGGGGCCACAGATACGCAGTATTTT.

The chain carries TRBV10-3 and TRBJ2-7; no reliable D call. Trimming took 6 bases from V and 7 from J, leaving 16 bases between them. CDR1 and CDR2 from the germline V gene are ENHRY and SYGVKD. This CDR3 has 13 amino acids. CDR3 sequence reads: CAIRPDSTREQYF. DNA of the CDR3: TGTGCCATCAGGCCCGATTCAACGAGAGAGCAGTACTTC.

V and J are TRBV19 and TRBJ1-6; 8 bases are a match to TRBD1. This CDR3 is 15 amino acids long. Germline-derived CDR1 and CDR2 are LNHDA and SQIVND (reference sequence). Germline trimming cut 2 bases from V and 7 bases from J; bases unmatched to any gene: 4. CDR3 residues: CASSISRTGNSPLHF. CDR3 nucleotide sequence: TGTGCCAGTAGTATATCCCGGACAGGGAATTCACCCCTCCACTTT.